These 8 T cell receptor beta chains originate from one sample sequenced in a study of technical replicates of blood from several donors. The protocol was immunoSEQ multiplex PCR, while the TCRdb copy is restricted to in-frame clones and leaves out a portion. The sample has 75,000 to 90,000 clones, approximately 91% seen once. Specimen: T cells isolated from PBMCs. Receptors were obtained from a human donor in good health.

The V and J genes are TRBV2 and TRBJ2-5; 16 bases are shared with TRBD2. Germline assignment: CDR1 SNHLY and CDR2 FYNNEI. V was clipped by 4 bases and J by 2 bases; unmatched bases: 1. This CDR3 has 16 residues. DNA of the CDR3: TGTGCCAGCAGTGCGGGACTAGCGGGAGGGCAAGAGACCCAGTACTTC. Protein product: CASSAGLAGGQETQYF.

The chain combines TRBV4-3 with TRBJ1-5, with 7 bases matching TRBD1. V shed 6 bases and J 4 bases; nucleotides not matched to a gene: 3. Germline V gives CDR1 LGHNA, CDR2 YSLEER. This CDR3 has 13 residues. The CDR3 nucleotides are TGCGCCAGCAGTCGGACAGGAAATCAGCCCCAGCATTTT. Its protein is CASSRTGNQPQHF.

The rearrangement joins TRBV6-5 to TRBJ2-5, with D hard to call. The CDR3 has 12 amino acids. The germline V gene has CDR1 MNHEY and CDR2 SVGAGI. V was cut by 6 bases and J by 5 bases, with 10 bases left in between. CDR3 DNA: TGTGCCAGCAGCTTCCCCCGGGAGACCCAGTACTTC. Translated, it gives CASSFPRETQYF.

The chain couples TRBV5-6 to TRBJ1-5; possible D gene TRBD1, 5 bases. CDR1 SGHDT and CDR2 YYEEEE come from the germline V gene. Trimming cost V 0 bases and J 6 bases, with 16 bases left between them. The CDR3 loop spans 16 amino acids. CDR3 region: CASSLGVAGWSQPQHF. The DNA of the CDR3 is TGTGCCAGCAGCTTGGGTGTGGCAGGGTGGAGTCAGCCCCAGCATTTT.

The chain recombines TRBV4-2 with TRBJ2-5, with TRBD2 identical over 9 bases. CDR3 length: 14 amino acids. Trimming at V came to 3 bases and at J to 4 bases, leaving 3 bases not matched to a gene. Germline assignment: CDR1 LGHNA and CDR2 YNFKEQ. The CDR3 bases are TGTGCCAGCAGCCAGGTAGCGGGAGCAGAGACCCAGTACTTC. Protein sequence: CASSQVAGAETQYF.

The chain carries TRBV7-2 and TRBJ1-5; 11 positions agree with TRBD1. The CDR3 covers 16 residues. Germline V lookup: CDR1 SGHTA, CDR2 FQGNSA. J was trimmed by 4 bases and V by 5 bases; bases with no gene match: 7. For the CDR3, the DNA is TGTGCCAGCAGCCCCCGGGACAGGGGGTCAAATCAGCCCCAGCATTTT. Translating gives CASSPRDRGSNQPQHF. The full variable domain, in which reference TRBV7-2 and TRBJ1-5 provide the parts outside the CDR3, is GAGVSQSPSNKVTEKGKDVELRCDPISGHTALYWYRQSLGQGLEFLIYFQGNSAPDKSGLPSDRFSAERTGGSVSTLTIQRTQQEDSAVYLCASSPRDRGSNQPQHFGDGTRLSIL.

The CDR3 nucleotides read TGTGCCAGCAGTAACAACGTCAATCAGCCCCAGCATTTT. It translates to CASSNNVNQPQHF. The chain links TRBV6-1 to TRBJ1-5; D is unclear. The CDR3 extends over 13 amino acids. CDR1 and CDR2 (germline): MNHNS, SASEGT. With 5 bases removed from V and 3 bases from J, the gap between germline ends came to 8 bases.

Here the CDR3 DNA reads TGTGCCAGTAGTATAAATGGTCTAGAGACAGATACGCAGTATTTT. Encoded protein: CASSINGLETDTQYF. V usage is TRBV19 and J usage is TRBJ2-3; D is undetermined. The length of the CDR3 is 15 residues. Trimming removed 2 bases at V and 3 bases at J, with 12 bases between. Germline V gives CDR1 LNHDA, CDR2 SQIVND (reference sequence).